Each of the 19 T cell receptor beta chains below was sequenced from the same sample in a study of cytomegalovirus exposure and HLA in healthy donors. PCR employed 60 Vbeta and 13 Jbeta primers. Some clones are missing from TCRdb's copy, which holds only in-frame ones; the method was immunoSEQ multiplex PCR. Counted here are approximately 110,000 clones, about 79% occurring once; the ten biggest clones make up 2% to 3%. The sample taken for sequencing was PBMCs. Receptor source: a woman aged 18-29 years in good health and CMV-seronegative.

This clone has a handful of counts. This chain joins TRBV6-5 and TRBJ1-4; D unclear. Per the germline V gene, CDR1 is MNHEY and CDR2 is SVGAGI. This CDR3 spans 13 amino acids. Deletions cut 2 bases from V and 8 bases from J, with 9 bases between. The DNA of the CDR3 is TGTGCCAGCAGTTACATGGGCTACGAAAAACTGTTTTTT. Its translation is CASSYMGYEKLFF.

The chain is built from TRBV19 and TRBJ2-5, with D possibly TRBD2 on 6 matching bases. V was clipped by 5 bases and J by 4 bases, with 14 bases between them. The CDR3 is 14 residues long. Germline V lookup: CDR1 LNHDA, CDR2 SQIVND (reference sequence). Here the CDR3 DNA reads TGTGCCAGTAGTGGCGGCGGGGCCGGAGAGACCCAGTACTTC. Its protein product is CASSGGGAGETQYF.

Note on this clone: Other nucleotide sequences from this sample produce the same CDR3. This rearrangement joins TRBV7-2 to TRBJ2-7, with 10 bases matching TRBD1. This CDR3 has 14 amino acids. Germline CDR1 SGHTA, CDR2 FQGNSA. The V gene end was trimmed by 5 bases and the J gene end by 4 bases; junction bases not matched to a gene: 5. CDR3 protein: CASSLRDRGYEQYF. DNA for the CDR3: TGTGCCAGCAGCCTCCGGGACAGGGGATACGAGCAGTACTTC.

The chain uses TRBV7-9 and TRBJ2-7; the match to TRBD2 covers 10 bases. This CDR3 has 14 amino acids. Germline CDR1 is SEHNR and CDR2 is FQNEAQ (reference sequence). V shed 8 bases, J shed 3 bases, and the junction held 7 bases outside the gene matches. The CDR3 DNA reads TGTGCCAGCGGGCCTAGCGGGAGTTTCTACGAGCAGTACTTC. Its translation: CASGPSGSFYEQYF.

The chain links TRBV7-9 to TRBJ1-1; no clear D gene. CDR1 is SEHNR, CDR2 FQNEAQ, per germline (reference sequence). V lost 2 bases, J lost 4 bases, and 8 bases lay in between. The CDR3 runs to 13 residues. CDR3 sequence: CASSLTAVTEAFF. CDR3 sequence (DNA): TGTGCCAGCAGCTTAACAGCAGTCACTGAAGCTTTCTTT.

V gene TRBV27 combines with J gene TRBJ1-4; D unresolved. Germline V gene sequence: CDR1 MNHEY, CDR2 SMNVEV (reference sequence). The CDR3 has 13 residues. Trimming removed 4 bases from V and 3 bases from J, with 6 bases in between. The CDR3 region is CASSSHSNEKLFF. CDR3 nucleotide sequence: TGTGCCAGCAGTTCCCATTCTAATGAAAAACTGTTTTTT.

The chain employs TRBV7-9 and TRBJ1-5; weak D call: TRBD1 (5 bases). Germline CDR1 SEHNR, CDR2 FQNEAQ (reference sequence). The germline V and J ends were trimmed by 1 base and 4 bases, with 11 bases remaining between them. The CDR3 contains 15 residues. CDR3 residues: CASSLEGQGNQPQHF. The CDR3, as DNA: TGTGCCAGCAGCTTAGAAGGGCAGGGAAATCAGCCCCAGCATTTT.

The J gene is TRBJ2-7, the V gene TRBV25-1; tentative D call: TRBD2 (6 bases). Germline V gene lookup returns CDR1 MGHDK and CDR2 SYGVNS. There are 15 residues in the CDR3. Between the trimmed V and J ends, which lost 6 bases and 3 bases, there was a span of 18 bases. CDR3 in amino acids: CASSLRGTGFYEQYF. The DNA for the CDR3 is TGTGCCAGCAGCCTTCGGGGGACTGGCTTCTACGAGCAGTACTTC.

This clone was seen once. The chain employs TRBV7-9 and TRBJ1-1, with TRBD1 matching 7 bases. Germline lookup yields CDR1 SEHNR and CDR2 FQNEAQ (reference sequence). This CDR3 is built from 18 residues. V shed 5 bases, J shed 0 bases, and the junction held 15 bases outside the gene matches. DNA for the CDR3: TGTGCCAGCAGCCCCACAGGGGTTGCGTTTACTCTGAACACTGAAGCTTTCTTT. Its translation: CASSPTGVAFTLNTEAFF.

The chain has TRBV15 and TRBJ2-2; TRBD1 aligns across 12 bases. There are 16 residues in the CDR3. The junction had 4 bases not matched to a gene; V was cut back by 1 base and J by 7 bases. Germline-derived CDR1 and CDR2 are LNHNV and YYDKDF (reference sequence). Here the CDR3 DNA reads TGTGCCACCAGCAGAGGGGACAGGGGGCTCGTCGGGGAGCTGTTTTTT. Protein product: CATSRGDRGLVGELFF.

The gene calls are TRBV28 and TRBJ2-2; 8 nucleotides agree with TRBD1. The CDR3 runs to 15 residues. The germline V gene encodes CDR1 MDHEN and CDR2 SYDVKM. Unmatched junction bases numbered 3, after V lost 3 bases and J lost 3 bases. CDR3 region: CASSLQGAYTGELFF. The CDR3, as DNA: TGTGCCAGCAGTTTGCAGGGGGCTTACACCGGGGAGCTGTTTTTT.

This chain connects TRBV10-3 to TRBJ2-3, with a tentative D call TRBD2 (6 bases). From germline, CDR1 is ENHRY and CDR2 SYGVKD. Trimming stripped 2 bases from V and 6 bases from J, with 21 bases between. The CDR3 runs to 17 residues. The CDR3 here is CAISEKEDGGHKDTQYF. The CDR3 nucleotides are TGTGCCATCAGTGAGAAAGAGGACGGAGGGCATAAGGATACGCAGTATTTT.

This chain uses TRBV19 with TRBJ2-5; 9 positions agree with TRBD1. Trimming cost V 3 bases and J 3 bases; bases outside gene matches: 5. Germline V lookup: CDR1 LNHDA, CDR2 SQIVND (reference sequence). The CDR3 loop spans 15 amino acids. The CDR3 region has the DNA TGTGCCAGTAGTATTGTGACAGGGGGAGAAGAGACCCAGTACTTC. Translated, it gives CASSIVTGGEETQYF.

V usage is TRBV9 and J usage is TRBJ2-5; tentatively, D is TRBD2 (6 bases). This CDR3 is built from 13 residues. V lost 0 bases, J lost 3 bases, and 6 bases lay in between. The germline V gene encodes CDR1 SGDLS and CDR2 YYNGEE. This CDR3 reads CASSVGGEETQYF. For the CDR3, the DNA is TGTGCCAGCAGCGTAGGGGGGGAAGAGACCCAGTACTTC.

This chain links TRBV7-8 with TRBJ1-2, with D maybe TRBD1 (6 bases). CDR1 and CDR2 from the germline V gene are SGHVS and FQNEAQ. V lost 4 bases and J 8 bases, leaving 20 bases between the germline ends. The CDR3 length is 15 residues. The CDR3 nucleotides are TGTGCCAGCAGCTATCGGCTGGGGGGGGCGGTCGGCTACACCTTC. Protein product: CASSYRLGGAVGYTF.

The V call is TRBV5-1, the J call TRBJ2-3; D possibly corresponds to TRBD1 (5 bases). Germline CDR1 is SGHRS and CDR2 is YFSETQ. The CDR3 loop spans 14 amino acids. Trimming pared 0 bases from V and 2 bases from J, leaving 7 bases between. This CDR3 is CASSLGQSTDTQYF. The CDR3 DNA reads as TGCGCCAGCAGCTTGGGACAGTCCACAGATACGCAGTATTTT. Together with reference TRBV5-1 and TRBJ2-3, the CDR3 gives the full variable domain: KAGVTQTPRYLIKTRGQQVTLSCSPISGHRSVSWYQQTPGQGLQFLFEYFSETQRNKGNFPGRFSGRQFSNSRSEMNVSTLELGDSALYLCASSLGQSTDTQYFGPGTRLTVL.

The chain carries TRBV7-8 and TRBJ1-1; TRBD1 matches 9 bases. The V gene end was trimmed by 4 bases and the J gene end by 1 base; junction bases not matched to a gene: 7. This CDR3 is 16 amino acids long. The germline CDR1 and CDR2 sequences are SGHVS and FQNEAQ. CDR3 sequence (DNA): TGTGCCAGCAGCTCCGGGACAGGGAGACGGAACACTGAAGCTTTCTTT. Its translation is CASSSGTGRRNTEAFF.

This clone has more than one count but fewer than ten. This chain connects TRBV5-1 to TRBJ2-1; D not resolved. The CDR3 length is 15 residues. CDR1 and CDR2 (germline): SGHRS, YFSETQ. The germline V and J ends were trimmed by 6 bases and 5 bases, with 18 bases remaining between them. The CDR3 region is CASTFVSGLNNEQFF. The CDR3, as DNA: TGCGCCAGCACGTTCGTATCGGGTCTAAACAATGAGCAGTTCTTC.

The CDR3 nucleotides are TGTGCCAGCAGCTTGGCCCTCGGGAGCCTTGGTGAGCAGTTCTTC. This translates into CASSLALGSLGEQFF. The rearrangement joins TRBV5-8 to TRBJ2-1, with a weak D call TRBD2 (6 bases). This CDR3 comprises 15 residues. Germline assignment: CDR1 SGHTS and CDR2 YDEGEE. V lost 0 bases and J 9 bases, leaving 16 bases between the germline ends.